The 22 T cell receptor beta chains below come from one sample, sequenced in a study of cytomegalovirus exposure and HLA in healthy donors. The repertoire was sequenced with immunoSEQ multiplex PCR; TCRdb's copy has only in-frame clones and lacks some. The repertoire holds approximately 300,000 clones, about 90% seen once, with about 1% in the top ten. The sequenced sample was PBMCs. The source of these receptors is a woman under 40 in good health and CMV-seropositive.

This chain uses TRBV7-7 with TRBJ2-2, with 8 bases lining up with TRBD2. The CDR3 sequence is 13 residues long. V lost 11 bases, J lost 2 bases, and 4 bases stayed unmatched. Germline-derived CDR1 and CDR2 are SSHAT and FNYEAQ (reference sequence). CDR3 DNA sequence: TGTGCCCGGGGGGGAGATAACACCGGGGAGCTGTTTTTT. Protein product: CARGGDNTGELFF.

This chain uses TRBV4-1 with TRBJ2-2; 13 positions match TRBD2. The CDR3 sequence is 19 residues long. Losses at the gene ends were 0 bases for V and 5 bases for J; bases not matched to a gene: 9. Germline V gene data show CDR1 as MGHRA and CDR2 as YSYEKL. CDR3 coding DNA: TGCGCCAGCAGCCAAGATCTAACTAGCGGGGGGGTTCTAACCGGGGAGCTGTTTTTT. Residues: CASSQDLTSGGVLTGELFF.

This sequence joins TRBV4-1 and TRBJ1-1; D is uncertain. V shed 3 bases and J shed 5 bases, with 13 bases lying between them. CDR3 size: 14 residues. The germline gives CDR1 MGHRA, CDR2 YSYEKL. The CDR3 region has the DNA TGCGCCAGCAGCCAGCTAAGGAAAAAGACTGAAGCTTTCTTT. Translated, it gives CASSQLRKKTEAFF.

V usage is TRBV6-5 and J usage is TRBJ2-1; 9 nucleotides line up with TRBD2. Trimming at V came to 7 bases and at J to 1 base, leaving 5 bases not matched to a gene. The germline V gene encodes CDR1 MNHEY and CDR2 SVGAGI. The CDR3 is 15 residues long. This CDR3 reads CASKLTSGSYNEQFF. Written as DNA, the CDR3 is TGTGCCAGCAAACTAACTAGCGGGTCCTACAATGAGCAGTTCTTC.

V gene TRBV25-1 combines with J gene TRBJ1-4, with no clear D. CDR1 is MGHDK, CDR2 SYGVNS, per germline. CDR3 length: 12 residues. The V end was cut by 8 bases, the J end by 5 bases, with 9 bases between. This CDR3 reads CASRNINEKLFF. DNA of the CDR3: TGTGCCAGCCGTAACATCAATGAAAAACTGTTTTTT.

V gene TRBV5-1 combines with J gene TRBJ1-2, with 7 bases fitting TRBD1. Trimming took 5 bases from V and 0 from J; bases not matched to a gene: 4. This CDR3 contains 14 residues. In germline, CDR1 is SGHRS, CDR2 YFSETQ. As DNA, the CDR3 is TGCGCCAGCAGGTTCGGGACAGCTAACTATGGCTACACCTTC. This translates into CASRFGTANYGYTF.

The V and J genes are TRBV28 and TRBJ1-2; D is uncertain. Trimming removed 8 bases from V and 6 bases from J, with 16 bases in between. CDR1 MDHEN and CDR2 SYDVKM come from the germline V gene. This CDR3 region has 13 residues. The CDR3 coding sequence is TGTGCCAGCGCGGACCCGAGGCTCAATGGCTACACCTTC. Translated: CASADPRLNGYTF.

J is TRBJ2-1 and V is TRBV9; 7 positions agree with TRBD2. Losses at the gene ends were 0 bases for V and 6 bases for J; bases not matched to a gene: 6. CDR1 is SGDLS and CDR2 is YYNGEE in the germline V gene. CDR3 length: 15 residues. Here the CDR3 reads CASSVGAGPSNEQFF. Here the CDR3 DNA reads TGTGCCAGCAGCGTAGGAGCGGGACCTTCCAATGAGCAGTTCTTC.

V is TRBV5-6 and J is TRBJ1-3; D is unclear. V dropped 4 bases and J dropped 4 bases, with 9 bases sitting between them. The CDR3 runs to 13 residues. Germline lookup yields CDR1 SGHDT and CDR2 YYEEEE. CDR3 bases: TGTGCCAGCAGCCTTGGACGGGGAAACACCATATATTTT. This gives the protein CASSLGRGNTIYF.

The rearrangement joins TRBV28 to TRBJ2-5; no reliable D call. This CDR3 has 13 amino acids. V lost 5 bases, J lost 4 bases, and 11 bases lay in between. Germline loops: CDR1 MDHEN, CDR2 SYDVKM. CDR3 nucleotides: TGTGCCAGCAGTCCCCCTTCCACAGAGACCCAGTACTTC. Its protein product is CASSPPSTETQYF.

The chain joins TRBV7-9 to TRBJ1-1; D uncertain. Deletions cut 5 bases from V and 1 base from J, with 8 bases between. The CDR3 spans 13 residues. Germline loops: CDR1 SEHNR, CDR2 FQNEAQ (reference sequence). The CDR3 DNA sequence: TGTGCCAGCAGCCCCCAGGAGAACACTGAAGCTTTCTTT. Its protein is CASSPQENTEAFF.

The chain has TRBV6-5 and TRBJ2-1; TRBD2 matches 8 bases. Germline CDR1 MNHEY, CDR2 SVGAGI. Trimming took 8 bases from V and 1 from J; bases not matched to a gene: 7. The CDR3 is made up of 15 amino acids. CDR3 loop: CASWSREGSYNEQFF. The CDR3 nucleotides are TGTGCCAGCTGGAGCCGGGAGGGATCCTACAATGAGCAGTTCTTC.

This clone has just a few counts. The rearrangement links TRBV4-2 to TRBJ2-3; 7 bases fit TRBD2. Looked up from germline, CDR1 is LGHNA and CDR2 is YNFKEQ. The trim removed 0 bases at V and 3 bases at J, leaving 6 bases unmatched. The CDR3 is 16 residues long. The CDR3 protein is CASSQDTGGVTDTQYF. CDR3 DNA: TGTGCCAGCAGCCAAGATACGGGGGGTGTTACAGATACGCAGTATTTT.

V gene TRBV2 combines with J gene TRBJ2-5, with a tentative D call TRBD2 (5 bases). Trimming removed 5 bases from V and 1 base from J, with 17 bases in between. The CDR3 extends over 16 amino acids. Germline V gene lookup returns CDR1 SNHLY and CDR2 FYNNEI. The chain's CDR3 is CASSRPTREAQETQYF. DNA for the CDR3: TGTGCCAGCAGTCGACCAACTAGAGAGGCCCAAGAGACCCAGTACTTC.

As DNA, the CDR3 is TGTGCCAGCAGCACCTACAGGGTTTCCTACGAGCAGTACTTC. It encodes CASSTYRVSYEQYF. V is TRBV28 and J is TRBJ2-7, with a weak D call TRBD1 (6 bases). Germline V CDR1 and CDR2: MDHEN, SYDVKM. The CDR3 length is 14 residues. The germline V and J ends were trimmed by 6 bases and 1 base, with 13 bases remaining between them.

The CDR3 DNA is TGTGCCAGCAGCTTAGCCCCTAGCGGGAGCTCCTACGAGCAGTACTTC. This sequence encodes CASSLAPSGSSYEQYF. This sequence joins TRBV11-2 and TRBJ2-7, with 10 bases that match TRBD2. Germline CDR1 reads SGHAT; CDR2 reads FQNNGV. This CDR3 is built from 16 residues. The V gene end was trimmed by 1 base and the J gene end by 0 bases; junction bases not matched to a gene: 3.

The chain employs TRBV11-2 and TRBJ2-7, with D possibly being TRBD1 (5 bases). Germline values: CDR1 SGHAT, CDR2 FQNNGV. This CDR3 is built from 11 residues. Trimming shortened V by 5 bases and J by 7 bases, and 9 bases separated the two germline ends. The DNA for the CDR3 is TGTGCCAGCAGCCCTCCAGGGGAGCAGTACTTC. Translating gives CASSPPGEQYF.

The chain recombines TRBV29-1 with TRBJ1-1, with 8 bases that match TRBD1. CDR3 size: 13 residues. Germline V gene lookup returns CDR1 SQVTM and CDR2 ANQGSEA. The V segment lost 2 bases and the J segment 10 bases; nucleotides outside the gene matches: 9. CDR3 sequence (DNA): TGCAGCGTTGAATTGGACCGGGGGACAGGAGCTTTCTTT. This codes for CSVELDRGTGAFF.

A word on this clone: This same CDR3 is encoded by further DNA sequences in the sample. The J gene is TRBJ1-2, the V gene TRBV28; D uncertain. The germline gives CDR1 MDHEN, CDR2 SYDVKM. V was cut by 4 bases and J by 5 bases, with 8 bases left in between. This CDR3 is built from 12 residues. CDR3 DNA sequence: TGTGCCAGCAGTTCTAGTGGGTATGGCTACACCTTC. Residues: CASSSSGYGYTF.

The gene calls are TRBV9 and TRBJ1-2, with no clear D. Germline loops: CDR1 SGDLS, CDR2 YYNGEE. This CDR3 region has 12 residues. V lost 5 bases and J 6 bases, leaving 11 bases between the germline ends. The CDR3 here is CASRKLADGYTF. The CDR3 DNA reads TGTGCCAGCAGAAAGCTAGCGGATGGCTACACCTTC. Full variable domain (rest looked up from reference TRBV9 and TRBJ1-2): DSGVTQTPKHLITATGQRVTLRCSPRSGDLSVYWYQQSLDQGLQFLIQYYNGEERAKGNILERFSAQQFPDLHSELNLSSLELGDSALYFCASRKLADGYTFGSGTRLTVV.

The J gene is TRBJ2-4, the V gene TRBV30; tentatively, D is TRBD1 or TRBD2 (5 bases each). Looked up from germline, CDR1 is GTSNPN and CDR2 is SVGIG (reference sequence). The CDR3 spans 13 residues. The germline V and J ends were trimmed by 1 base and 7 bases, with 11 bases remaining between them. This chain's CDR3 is CAWSGGMRNIQYF. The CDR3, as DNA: TGTGCCTGGAGTGGGGGGATGAGGAACATTCAGTACTTC.

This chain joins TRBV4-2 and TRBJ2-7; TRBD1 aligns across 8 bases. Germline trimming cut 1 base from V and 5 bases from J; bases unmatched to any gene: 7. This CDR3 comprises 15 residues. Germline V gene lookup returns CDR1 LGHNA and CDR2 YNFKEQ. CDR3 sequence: CASSQVGTGAHEQYF. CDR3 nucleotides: TGTGCCAGCAGCCAAGTTGGGACAGGAGCCCACGAGCAGTACTTC.